The 32 T cell receptor beta chains below come from one sample, sequenced in a study of T cells in Graves' hyperthyroidism and ophthalmopathy. Template material for amplifying TCR beta CDR3 regions consisted of RNA transcripts. The HTBI primer set was used in a first-round RT-PCR of the TCR CDR3. TCRdb processed the multiplex PCR reads anew with MiXCR; each CDR3 protein has one entry. The data contain over 450,000 distinct CDR3 sequences, 17% of them singletons. The sample was blood. The receptors were sampled from a woman between 18 and 29 years old with Graves' ophthalmopathy.

The chain uses TRBV11-1 and TRBJ2-1; possible D gene TRBD2, 6 bases. The end of the DNA aligns better with TRBJ2-7, so the J call may be wrong. The CDR3 is 14 amino acids. CDR1 SGHAT and CDR2 FQDESV come from the germline V gene (reference sequence). CDR3 nucleotide sequence: TGTGCCAGCAGGGAGACTAGACGTTACAATGAGCAGTACTTC. This sequence encodes CASRETRRYNEQYF.

The rearrangement uses TRBV7-9 and TRBJ1-6; no clear D. CDR1 and CDR2 from the germline V gene are SEHNR and FQNEAQ (reference sequence). The CDR3 covers 14 residues. Trimming shortened V by 5 bases and J by 11 bases, and 16 bases separated the two germline ends. DNA of the CDR3: TGTGCCAGCAGCCAATTAGAAGGATTGACACCCCTCCACTTT. Encoded protein: CASSQLEGLTPLHF.

The table lists this clonotype with many counts. The genes are TRBV28 and TRBJ2-7, with 10 nucleotides matching TRBD2. Germline-derived CDR1 and CDR2 are MDHEN and SYDVKM. Germline trimming cut 5 bases from V and 2 bases from J; bases unmatched to any gene: 0. The length of the CDR3 is 13 residues. CDR3 DNA: TGTGCCAGCAGTCTAGCGGGAGCCTACGAGCAGTACTTC. The encoded protein is CASSLAGAYEQYF.

This clonotype was observed many times. The chain has TRBV5-1 and TRBJ2-3; TRBD1 matches at 7 bases. CDR1 and CDR2 from the germline V gene are SGHRS and YFSETQ. CDR3 size: 14 residues. The junction had 4 bases not matched to a gene; V was cut back by 3 bases and J by 3 bases. CDR3 nucleotides: TGCGCCAGCAGCTGGGCAGGGGGAACAGATACGCAGTATTTT. Protein sequence: CASSWAGGTDTQYF.

This clonotype was detected ten times or more. This chain links TRBV6-2 or TRBV6-3 with TRBJ2-1, with 11 bases identical to TRBD1. V gave up 6 bases and J gave up 6 bases; unmatched junction bases: 7. This CDR3 has 15 residues. Germline CDR1 reads MNHEY; CDR2 reads SVGEGT. The CDR3 here is CASSQTGTGGNEQFF. CDR3 bases: TGTGCCAGCAGCCAAACCGGGACAGGGGGCAATGAGCAGTTCTTC.

This clonotype occurred a few times. At one boundary the junction diverges from the germline segment, which might be a read error. The V gene is TRBV12-3 or TRBV12-4, the J gene TRBJ2-7; the match to TRBD1 covers 7 bases. The CDR3 is 16 amino acids. In DNA form, the CDR3 reads TGTGCCAGCAGTTTAATCATGACAGGGAAGTCCTACGAGCAGTGCTTC. It translates to CASSLIMTGKSYEQCF.

This clonotype was picked up many times. The chain couples TRBV20-1 to TRBJ2-3, with 11 bases aligning to TRBD2. CDR1 and CDR2 from the germline V gene are DFQATT and SNEGSKA (reference sequence). Germline trimming cut 6 bases from V and 2 bases from J; bases unmatched to any gene: 4. This CDR3 has 14 residues. DNA of the CDR3: TGCAGTGCACGACTAGCGGGGAACACAGATACGCAGTATTTT. Translation gives CSARLAGNTDTQYF.

This clonotype showed up many times. This chain uses TRBV28 with TRBJ2-7; TRBD2 matches at 11 bases. Germline V gives CDR1 MDHEN, CDR2 SYDVKM. CDR3 length: 19 residues. J gave up 1 base and V 2 bases, and 13 bases lay outside the gene matches. The CDR3 DNA reads TGTGCCAGCAGTTTAGCCTCGGGACTAGCGGTAAGAAGGTCCTACGAGCAGTACTTC. Protein: CASSLASGLAVRRSYEQYF.

This clonotype was found many times. This chain's CDR3 is CASSYSAANYGYTF. In nucleotides, the CDR3 is TGTGCCAGCAGTTACTCGGCAGCCAACTATGGCTACACCTTC. The gene calls are TRBV6-5 and TRBJ1-2, with unresolved D. V was pared by 0 bases and J by 2 bases, with 7 bases between. The CDR3 totals 14 residues. Germline CDR1 and CDR2: MNHEY and SVGAGI.

This clonotype was seen only a few times. The chain couples TRBV15 to TRBJ1-6, with D hard to call. V lost 0 bases to trimming and J lost 9 bases, with 6 bases between them. The CDR3 runs 13 residues. In germline, CDR1 is LNHNV, CDR2 YYDKDF (reference sequence). The CDR3 DNA sequence: TGTGCCACCAGCAGAGAGGCCCGTTCACCCCTCCACTTT. This translates into CATSREARSPLHF.

This clonotype was detected many times. This rearrangement joins TRBV12-3 or TRBV12-4 to TRBJ1-1; weak D call: TRBD1 (6 bases). The germline V and J ends were trimmed by 5 bases and 1 base, with 20 bases remaining between them. The CDR3 loop spans 17 amino acids. CDR3 sequence (DNA): TGTGCCAGCAGTGGGACCCGTGCCCTCAGGGGGAACACTGAAGCTTTCTTT. This translates into CASSGTRALRGNTEAFF.

This clonotype was picked up a small number of times. This chain joins TRBV15 and TRBJ2-3; maybe TRBD1 (6 bases). The CDR3 loop spans 15 amino acids. The germline V gene has CDR1 LNHNV and CDR2 YYDKDF (reference sequence). Trimming stripped 3 bases from V and 5 bases from J, with 15 bases between. The CDR3 sequence: CATSRVMGRGDTQYF. CDR3 DNA sequence: TGTGCCACCAGCAGGGTAATGGGCAGGGGAGATACGCAGTATTTT.

This clonotype was seen ten or more times. V usage is TRBV6-5 and J usage is TRBJ2-7; TRBD1 agrees at 9 bases. V was pared by 0 bases and J by 9 bases, with 15 bases of the junction left unmatched. Germline CDR1 and CDR2: MNHEY and SVGAGI. The CDR3 sequence is 17 residues long. The CDR3 loop reads CASSYSPSDRGRIGQYF. DNA of the CDR3: TGTGCCAGCAGTTACTCCCCCTCGGACAGGGGAAGGATCGGGCAGTACTTC.

This clonotype appeared many times. V gene TRBV18 combines with J gene TRBJ1-5, with TRBD1 matching over 7 bases. Germline lookup yields CDR1 KGHSH and CDR2 LQKENI. The CDR3 has 15 residues. Trimming at V came to 3 bases and at J to 0 bases, leaving 2 bases not matched to a gene. In nucleotides, the CDR3 is TGTGCCAGCTCACCCCGGGACAGTAGCAATCAGCCCCAGCATTTT. Encoded protein: CASSPRDSSNQPQHF.

This clonotype was detected a few times. V is TRBV5-1 and J is TRBJ1-5; 10 bases map to TRBD1. With 3 bases clipped from V and 7 bases from J, the junction kept 4 bases outside the gene matches. Germline CDR1 SGHRS, CDR2 YFSETQ. CDR3 length: 14 residues. CDR3 DNA: TGCGCCAGCAGCTCTGGGACAGGGGTCCAGCCCCAGCATTTT. Amino acids: CASSSGTGVQPQHF.

The J gene is TRBJ1-2, the V gene TRBV6-1; perhaps TRBD1 as D (6 bases). Germline loops: CDR1 MNHNS, CDR2 SASEGT. V lost 7 bases and J lost 3, with 9 bases in between. The CDR3 is 12 residues long. CDR3 loop: CASKGQYYGYTF. The CDR3, as DNA: TGTGCCAGCAAAGGACAGTACTATGGCTACACCTTC.

This sequence joins TRBV27 and TRBJ2-5; D is unresolved. The CDR3 contains 13 residues. Germline V lookup: CDR1 MNHEY, CDR2 SMNVEV (reference sequence). V shed 6 bases and J shed 9 bases, with 17 bases lying between them. CDR3 nucleotide sequence: TGTGCCAGCAGAACCCCTTTGGGATCGGCCCAGTACTTC. Protein: CASRTPLGSAQYF.

The table lists this clonotype with many counts. V and J are TRBV10-3 and TRBJ2-3; 9 bases are a match to TRBD1. The germline V gene encodes CDR1 ENHRY and CDR2 SYGVKD. The CDR3 consists of 14 residues. The trim removed 4 bases at V and 6 bases at J, leaving 5 bases unmatched. The CDR3 nucleotides read TGTGCCATCAGTGGGACAGGGGTGGCGGATACGCAGTATTTT. It translates to CAISGTGVADTQYF.

V is TRBV3-1 and J is TRBJ2-2, with TRBD1 identical over 9 bases. V dropped 1 base and J dropped 6; count of bases not matched to a gene: 9. The CDR3 contains 17 residues. CDR1 is LGHDT and CDR2 is YNNKEL in the germline V gene (reference sequence). The CDR3 spells CASSQVSGTGWPGELFF. Here the CDR3 DNA reads TGTGCCAGCAGCCAAGTTTCCGGGACAGGGTGGCCCGGGGAGCTGTTTTTT.

The chain is built from TRBV6-2 or TRBV6-3 and TRBJ2-1, with no clear D. This CDR3 has 17 amino acids. The germline CDR1 and CDR2 sequences are MNHEY and SVGEGT. Trimming left V 0 bases short and J 0 bases short, with 12 bases between. CDR3 sequence: CASSYSRNRGSYNEQFF. The CDR3 coding sequence is TGTGCCAGCAGTTACTCGAGGAACCGTGGCTCCTACAATGAGCAGTTCTTC.

This clonotype was detected only a few times. CDR3 bases: TGTGCCTGCGGAGGGTACGGTGAGGCTTTCTTT. It translates to CACGGYGEAFF. The chain is built from TRBV30 and TRBJ1-1; D unresolved. CDR1 and CDR2 from the germline V gene are GTSNPN and SVGIG (reference sequence). Trimming removed 6 bases at V and 11 bases at J, with 16 bases between. This CDR3 has 11 residues.

This clonotype was observed at least ten times. The chain joins TRBV11-2 to TRBJ2-2; D might be TRBD1 or TRBD2, each matching 5 bases. Looked up from germline, CDR1 is SGHAT and CDR2 is FQNNGV. The CDR3 loop spans 18 amino acids. The V gene lost 2 bases and the J gene lost 3 bases, with 19 bases spanning the gap. This CDR3 reads CASSLKPGPQLDTGELFF. The CDR3 bases are TGTGCCAGCAGCTTAAAGCCGGGACCTCAATTAGACACCGGGGAGCTGTTTTTT.

The sample holds many counts of this clonotype. The chain carries TRBV30 and TRBJ2-1; tentatively, D is TRBD2 (6 bases). The germline V and J ends were trimmed by 3 bases and 9 bases, with 15 bases remaining between them. CDR1 and CDR2 from the germline V gene are GTSNPN and SVGIG (reference sequence). The CDR3 is 13 residues long. CDR3 nucleotides: TGTGCCTGGAGCGGTAAGCGGGTTAGTGAGCAGTTCTTC. Amino acid sequence: CAWSGKRVSEQFF.

This clonotype was detected many times. CDR3 bases: TGTGCCAGCAGTCAATGGACAGGGGGAAGAACCGGGGAGCTGTTTTTT. Protein: CASSQWTGGRTGELFF. The chain employs TRBV28 and TRBJ2-2, with 10 bases fitting TRBD1. V gave up 5 bases and J gave up 5 bases; unmatched junction bases: 8. Germline V gene sequence: CDR1 MDHEN, CDR2 SYDVKM. CDR3 length equals 16 residues.

This clonotype was picked up many times. This rearrangement joins TRBV30 to TRBJ1-2; D ambiguous. V was clipped by 4 bases and J by 2 bases, with 11 bases between them. Germline V CDR1 and CDR2: GTSNPN, SVGIG (reference sequence). There are 13 residues in the CDR3. This chain's CDR3 is CAWNYQKNYGYTF. CDR3 coding DNA: TGTGCCTGGAATTATCAGAAAAACTATGGCTACACCTTC.

This rearrangement joins TRBV5-5 to TRBJ2-1; D may be TRBD2 (7 bases). The ends were cut back, 4 bases at V and 8 bases at J, with 25 bases in the middle. Germline V lookup: CDR1 SGHKS, CDR2 YYEKEE (reference sequence). The CDR3 consists of 17 residues. For the CDR3, the DNA is TGTGCCAGCAGCACTACTCTCTTCCAGGGGAGCGGGGATGAGCAGTTCTTC. Amino acid sequence: CASSTTLFQGSGDEQFF.

To note about this clonotype: Given a much more abundant clone one base away, this may be a read error. The chain recombines TRBV20-1 with TRBJ1-1, with 7 bases that match TRBD1. The CDR3 spans 14 residues. The germline V gene encodes CDR1 DFQATT and CDR2 SNEGSKA (reference sequence). V lost 4 bases to trimming and J lost 5 bases; unmatched junction nucleotides: 10. The CDR3 bases are TGCAGTGCTATCGCCAGGGGGGAGGAAACTGAAGCTTTCTTT. As protein: CSAIARGEETEAFF.

In this sample, this clonotype turned up a few times. The V and J genes are TRBV6-1 and TRBJ1-6; D perhaps matches TRBD1 (6 bases). The CDR3 length is 15 residues. Trimming removed 1 base from V and 14 bases from J, with 18 bases in between. CDR1 is MNHNS and CDR2 is SASEGT in the germline V gene. CDR3 loop: CASSEGGRPRRALHF. CDR3 bases: TGTGCCAGCAGTGAAGGGGGGCGGCCGCGGAGAGCCCTCCACTTT.

This clonotype was detected ten times or more. The V gene is TRBV28, the J gene TRBJ1-1; D might be TRBD1 (6 bases). The length of the CDR3 is 15 residues. Germline CDR1 is MDHEN and CDR2 is SYDVKM. The germline V and J ends were trimmed by 6 bases and 4 bases, with 18 bases remaining between them. CDR3 region: CASRKKQGVGTEAFF. CDR3 bases: TGTGCCAGCAGAAAGAAACAGGGCGTGGGCACTGAAGCTTTCTTT.

Comments on this clonotype: A junction boundary mismatches the germline segment, possibly from a read error. The V gene is TRBV7-8, the J gene TRBJ1-1; D gene ambiguous. CDR1 is SGHVS, CDR2 FQNEAQ, per germline. This CDR3 comprises 15 residues. CDR3: CASSLEAGFNTEASF. The CDR3, as DNA: TGTGCCAGCAGCTTAGAGGCGGGATTCAACACTGAAGCTTCCTTT.

This clonotype was counted only a few times. V usage is TRBV11-2 and J usage is TRBJ1-6; unclear D gene. This CDR3 comprises 15 residues. V lost 2 bases to trimming and J lost 9 bases, with 14 bases between them. Germline V lookup: CDR1 SGHAT, CDR2 FQNNGV. In nucleotides, the CDR3 is TGTGCCAGCAGCTTATCCACCTCGAGGACTTCACCCCTCCACTTT. This translates into CASSLSTSRTSPLHF. Filled out from reference TRBV11-2 and TRBJ1-6, the complete variable domain reads EAGVAQSPRYKIIEKRQSVAFWCNPISGHATLYWYQQILGQGPKLLIQFQNNGVVDDSQLPKDRFSAERLKGVDSTLKIQPAKLEDSAVYLCASSLSTSRTSPLHFGNGTRLTVT.

This clonotype was seen once. This may come from a read error, since a much larger clone is one base off. V usage is TRBV12-5 and J usage is TRBJ1-1; possibly TRBD1 for D (5 bases). In germline, CDR1 is LGHNT, CDR2 FRNRAP. The CDR3 sequence is 15 residues long. The V end was cut by 2 bases, the J end by 7 bases, with 17 bases between. The CDR3 spells CASGLPSEGKIEAFF. The CDR3 bases are TGTGCTAGTGGTTTGCCTTCAGAGGGGAAAATTGAAGCTTTCTTT.